Listed below are T cell receptor beta chains from one sample, sequenced in a study of shared clonotypes between healthy human individuals. TCRdb's table, derived via immunoSEQ multiplex PCR, lists solely in-frame clones and lacks some. The table has hundreds of thousands of clones, around 92% seen once; the top ten hold under 30%. Sequences were obtained from naive CD8+ T cells sorted from blood. These receptors were obtained from a man aged 25 to 40 in good health. The CDR3 runs from the conserved cysteine through the conserved F or W. The D gene is left open where the match is weak. The size field is filled for only some rows; it gives once, few, many or a size class.

CDR3nt: TGCGCCCCACAGCGTATTGAAAAACTGTTTTTT
CDR3aa: CAPQRIEKLFF
abundance: -
v_gene: TRBV5-1
d_gene: -
j_gene: TRBJ1-4

CDR3nt: TGTGCCAGCAGCCCCGATGGACTAGCTGGCTACGAGCAGTACTTC
CDR3aa: CASSPDGLAGYEQYF
abundance: -
v_gene: TRBV9
d_gene: TRBD2
j_gene: TRBJ2-7

CDR3nt: TGTGCCAGCAGCTCCGGACAGGGGGCGAAGGAGCAGTACTTC
CDR3aa: CASSSGQGAKEQYF
abundance: -
v_gene: TRBV7-8
d_gene: TRBD1
j_gene: TRBJ2-7

CDR3nt: TGTGCCAGCAGCACCCAGACAGGGGGCCTCTACAATGAGCAGTTCTTC
CDR3aa: CASSTQTGGLYNEQFF
abundance: -
v_gene: TRBV7-2
d_gene: TRBD1
j_gene: TRBJ2-1

CDR3nt: TGCGCCAGCAGCTTGGTTCTGGCAGGGGACCTCACTAACTATGGCTACACCTTC
CDR3aa: CASSLVLAGDLTNYGYTF
abundance: -
v_gene: TRBV5-1
d_gene: -
j_gene: TRBJ1-2

CDR3nt: TGTGCCAGCAGCTTAGAAGGAAGGGGGGCCCTTGTATATGGCTACACCTTC
CDR3aa: CASSLEGRGALVYGYTF
abundance: -
v_gene: TRBV7-9
d_gene: -
j_gene: TRBJ1-2

CDR3nt: TGTGCCAGTAGTGCGGGACAGGCCTACGAGCAGTACTTC
CDR3aa: CASSAGQAYEQYF
abundance: -
v_gene: TRBV19
d_gene: TRBD1
j_gene: TRBJ2-7

CDR3nt: TGTGCCAGCTCACCCCCGCCCGGGGAGCTGTTTTTT
CDR3aa: CASSPPPGELFF
abundance: -
v_gene: TRBV18
d_gene: -
j_gene: TRBJ2-2

CDR3nt: TGTGCCAGCAGCTTAAGCGGGGGACTAGCGGGAGTAGAGACCCAGTACTTC
CDR3aa: CASSLSGGLAGVETQYF
abundance: -
v_gene: TRBV7-3
d_gene: TRBD2
j_gene: TRBJ2-5

CDR3nt: TGTGCCAGTAGTACCGGGAACTTCTACAATGAGCAGTTCTTC
CDR3aa: CASSTGNFYNEQFF
abundance: -
v_gene: TRBV19
d_gene: -
j_gene: TRBJ2-1

CDR3nt: TGTGCCAGCAGCTTTCGGGTGGAGGGGGCCTACAATGAGCAGTTCTTC
CDR3aa: CASSFRVEGAYNEQFF
abundance: -
v_gene: TRBV7-9
d_gene: -
j_gene: TRBJ2-1

CDR3nt: TGCGCCAGCAGAACGGGGGACACTTTCTCCCAAGAGACCCAGTACTTC
CDR3aa: CASRTGDTFSQETQYF
abundance: -
v_gene: TRBV5-1
d_gene: -
j_gene: TRBJ2-5

CDR3nt: TGTGCCAGCAGCTTCCTGGCAGGGGTGAATCAGCCCCAGCATTTT
CDR3aa: CASSFLAGVNQPQHF
abundance: -
v_gene: TRBV11-2
d_gene: -
j_gene: TRBJ1-5

CDR3nt: TGTGCCGGCAGCCCGGTTGGAAGTGGTGAGCAGTTCTTC
CDR3aa: CAGSPVGSGEQFF
abundance: -
v_gene: TRBV14
d_gene: -
j_gene: TRBJ2-1

CDR3nt: TGTGCCAGCAGCTGGTTTTTAGGGGAGTCCTACGAGCAGTACTTC
CDR3aa: CASSWFLGESYEQYF
abundance: -
v_gene: TRBV7-2
d_gene: -
j_gene: TRBJ2-7

CDR3nt: TGTGCCAGCTCACCTGGGACTAGCGGGGCCTACAATGAGCAGTTCTTC
CDR3aa: CASSPGTSGAYNEQFF
abundance: -
v_gene: TRBV18
d_gene: TRBD2
j_gene: TRBJ2-1

CDR3nt: TGCGCCAGCAGCTTGAGGGGGACACTCCAAGAGACCCAGTACTTC
CDR3aa: CASSLRGTLQETQYF
abundance: -
v_gene: TRBV5-1
d_gene: -
j_gene: TRBJ2-5

CDR3nt: TGTGCCAGCAGCGGGACGCCAATGCTCAATGAGCAGTTCTTC
CDR3aa: CASSGTPMLNEQFF
abundance: -
v_gene: TRBV6-5
d_gene: -
j_gene: TRBJ2-1

CDR3nt: TGTGCCACCTTAGGGACTAGCGGGAGACCCTCCTACGAGCAGTACTTC
CDR3aa: CATLGTSGRPSYEQYF
abundance: -
v_gene: TRBV27
d_gene: TRBD2
j_gene: TRBJ2-7

CDR3nt: TGTGCCAGCAGCTTACCGGGACTGATAAGCAATCAGCCCCAGCATTTT
CDR3aa: CASSLPGLISNQPQHF
abundance: -
v_gene: TRBV7-9
d_gene: -
j_gene: TRBJ1-5

CDR3nt: TGCGCCAGCAGCCCCAGGGGACCAGCGGGAGTTGAGACCCAGTACTTC
CDR3aa: CASSPRGPAGVETQYF
abundance: -
v_gene: TRBV5-1
d_gene: TRBD2
j_gene: TRBJ2-5

CDR3nt: TGTGCCAGCAGCTACTGGGAGGGGACCTACAATGAGCAGTTCTTC
CDR3aa: CASSYWEGTYNEQFF
abundance: -
v_gene: TRBV7-2
d_gene: TRBD2
j_gene: TRBJ2-1

CDR3nt: TGTGCCTGGAGTAATCCGGGACAGGGAAATGAAAAACTGTTTTTT
CDR3aa: CAWSNPGQGNEKLFF
abundance: -
v_gene: TRBV30
d_gene: TRBD1
j_gene: TRBJ1-4

CDR3nt: TGTGCCAGCAGCGCCCTCGGGACACCACTGGAGACCCAGTACTTC
CDR3aa: CASSALGTPLETQYF
abundance: once
v_gene: TRBV9
d_gene: -
j_gene: TRBJ2-5

CDR3nt: TGTGCCAGCAGTTTCGCGGGAGGGGGAATCAAGCAGTACTTC
CDR3aa: CASSFAGGGIKQYF
abundance: -
v_gene: TRBV27
d_gene: TRBD2
j_gene: TRBJ2-7

CDR3nt: TGTGCCAGCAGCCCCCGCGCTTGGGGTGGGGAGCTGTTTTTT
CDR3aa: CASSPRAWGGELFF
abundance: once
v_gene: TRBV27
d_gene: -
j_gene: TRBJ2-2

CDR3nt: TGCGCCAGCAGCGTGCAACAGGGGGCTGGCACAGATACGCAGTATTTT
CDR3aa: CASSVQQGAGTDTQYF
abundance: -
v_gene: TRBV5-1
d_gene: TRBD1
j_gene: TRBJ2-3

CDR3nt: TGTGCCAGCAGCTCCGCCCCCATAAGCGGAGCCGGGGAGCTGTTTTTT
CDR3aa: CASSSAPISGAGELFF
abundance: -
v_gene: TRBV11-3
d_gene: -
j_gene: TRBJ2-2

CDR3nt: TGTGCCAGCAGCGCAAGGTCGGGGACTAGGGGGAATGAGCAGTTCTTC
CDR3aa: CASSARSGTRGNEQFF
abundance: once
v_gene: TRBV13
d_gene: TRBD2
j_gene: TRBJ2-1

CDR3nt: TGTGCCAGCAGGCCCTCTCGGGGTCCACGATACACGCAGTATTTT
CDR3aa: CASRPSRGPRYTQYF
abundance: -
v_gene: TRBV2
d_gene: -
j_gene: TRBJ2-3

CDR3nt: TGTGCCAGCAGCCCTCCTTCGGGACAGTATAACTATGGCTACACCTTC
CDR3aa: CASSPPSGQYNYGYTF
abundance: -
v_gene: TRBV7-9
d_gene: TRBD1
j_gene: TRBJ1-2

CDR3nt: TGTGCCAGCAGCTTAGATGGTAGCGGATACAATGAGCAGTTCTTC
CDR3aa: CASSLDGSGYNEQFF
abundance: -
v_gene: TRBV7-8
d_gene: -
j_gene: TRBJ2-1

CDR3nt: TGCAGCGTTTTAGCGGGCCCGAGGAATGAGCAGTTCTTC
CDR3aa: CSVLAGPRNEQFF
abundance: -
v_gene: TRBV29-1
d_gene: TRBD2
j_gene: TRBJ2-1

CDR3nt: TGTGCCGTGTCGACTAGCGGGAGGCTCTACGAGCAGTACTTC
CDR3aa: CAVSTSGRLYEQYF
abundance: few
v_gene: TRBV10-3
d_gene: TRBD2
j_gene: TRBJ2-7

CDR3nt: TGTGCCAGCAGCTTGAAGTGGGTGGTCACTGAAGCTTTCTTT
CDR3aa: CASSLKWVVTEAFF
abundance: -
v_gene: TRBV5-5
d_gene: -
j_gene: TRBJ1-1

CDR3nt: TGTGCCAGCAGTTACTCGGGAGGGACCTCCTCCTACGAGCAGTACTTC
CDR3aa: CASSYSGGTSSYEQYF
abundance: -
v_gene: TRBV28
d_gene: TRBD2
j_gene: TRBJ2-7

CDR3nt: TGCAGCGTTGAAACTACATCCTTTGATGAGCAGTTCTTC
CDR3aa: CSVETTSFDEQFF
abundance: -
v_gene: TRBV29-1
d_gene: -
j_gene: TRBJ2-1

CDR3nt: TGTGCCTGGAGTGGAACTAGCTCCTACAATGAGCAGTTCTTC
CDR3aa: CAWSGTSSYNEQFF
abundance: once
v_gene: TRBV30
d_gene: -
j_gene: TRBJ2-1

CDR3nt: TGTGCCAGCAGTTTAGCCGCGACAGGGCTTTACTACGAGCAGTACTTC
CDR3aa: CASSLAATGLYYEQYF
abundance: -
v_gene: TRBV27
d_gene: TRBD1
j_gene: TRBJ2-7

CDR3nt: TGTGCCAGCAGTTTCGGGCCAGGACTCGCTGAAGCTTTCTTT
CDR3aa: CASSFGPGLAEAFF
abundance: -
v_gene: TRBV28
d_gene: -
j_gene: TRBJ1-1

CDR3nt: TGTGCCAGCAGCTTCATTCCGGGACAGGGGGCCGGGAACACCGGGGAGCTGTTTTTT
CDR3aa: CASSFIPGQGAGNTGELFF
abundance: -
v_gene: TRBV13
d_gene: TRBD1
j_gene: TRBJ2-2